Considering frequency, the clone carrying this T cell receptor (beta chain) is medium-sized. The antigen remains undetermined. The read terminates 3 residues before the CDR3 end, so the remaining end is supplied by the germline J gene. These data are taken from a study of T cells in women clearing cervical HPV infection. Broader study findings: It is unknown whether associations predate infection; no effector/memory or HPV-specific sorting.

Losses at the gene ends were 1 base for V and 2 bases for J; bases not matched to a gene: 6. The CDR3 runs to 16 residues. CDR1 SGHDN and CDR2 FVKESK come from the germline V gene. Clones were sequenced by immunoSEQ multiplex PCR, and TCRdb holds only the in-frame ones, with some missing. The listing records 30,000 or so clones. The chain combines TRBV14 with TRBJ2-7; 9 nucleotides match TRBD2. The TCR was taken from a woman aged 18-70 years with a cervical HPV16 infection that either progressed to CIN3+ or cleared (not recorded which). The sequencing sample was made of blood buffy coat. The sequenced part of the CDR3 DNA is TGTGCCAGCAGCCAAGGTCGGGCTAGCGGGACCTACGAG. This sequence encodes CASSQGRASGTYE. The complete CDR3 reads CASSQGRASGTYEQYF.